The 32 T cell receptor beta chains presented below share a single source sample, sequenced in a study of blood T cell repertoires in COVID-19. Profiling relied on immunoSEQ multiplex PCR, and the TCRdb table lists in-frame clones only, not all of them. This table holds approximately 280,000 clones, 70% to 90% found once. The sample taken for sequencing was peripheral blood. The origin of the receptors is a woman between 65 and 79 years old with acute or convalescent COVID-19.

This chain connects TRBV5-4 to TRBJ2-7; 9 nucleotides align to TRBD2. The germline gives CDR1 SGHNT, CDR2 YYREEE (reference sequence). V dropped 4 bases and J dropped 1; count of bases not matched to a gene: 12. This CDR3 spans 17 amino acids. DNA for the CDR3: TGTGCCAGCAGCCGGCGAGGTGGGCGGGGGGGATCCTACGAGCAGTACTTC. This encodes CASSRRGGRGGSYEQYF.

V gene TRBV7-8 combines with J gene TRBJ1-2, with a tentative D call TRBD1 (5 bases). Germline CDR1 and CDR2: SGHVS and FQNEAQ. Trimming took off 8 bases at V and 4 bases at J, with 11 bases between the two ends. The CDR3 covers 12 residues. CDR3 nucleotide sequence: TGTGCCAGCTCGGCCGGGGGCTATGGCTACACCTTC. As protein: CASSAGGYGYTF.

The rearrangement joins TRBV18 to TRBJ2-7; 10 bases are a match to TRBD1. V trimming: 4 bases; J trimming: 4 bases; junction bases outside the gene matches: 7. Germline V lookup: CDR1 KGHSH, CDR2 LQKENI. The CDR3 is made up of 15 amino acids. The CDR3 region is CASSRPGQGIYEQYF. CDR3 DNA: TGTGCCAGCTCACGACCGGGACAGGGGATTTACGAGCAGTACTTC.

V is TRBV7-9 and J is TRBJ2-1; tentatively, D is TRBD2 (6 bases). The CDR3 runs to 13 residues. Germline lookup yields CDR1 SEHNR and CDR2 FQNEAQ (reference sequence). The ends were cut back, 5 bases at V and 7 bases at J, with 12 bases in the middle. As DNA, the CDR3 is TGTGCCAGCAGCGGGGCCGCGGGGAATGAGCAGTTCTTC. It yields the protein CASSGAAGNEQFF.

The chain couples TRBV7-9 to TRBJ1-1; D is unresolved. V lost 5 bases to trimming and J lost 4 bases, with 11 bases between them. Looked up from germline, CDR1 is SEHNR and CDR2 is FQNEAQ (reference sequence). The CDR3 sequence is 13 residues long. CDR3 sequence reads: CASSREGGTEAFF. The CDR3 DNA sequence: TGTGCCAGCAGCCGTGAAGGAGGCACTGAAGCTTTCTTT.

The CDR3 reads CASSVGGGNYGYTF. The CDR3 nucleotides read TGTGCCAGCAGCGTAGGCGGGGGAAACTATGGCTACACCTTC. This chain links TRBV9 with TRBJ1-2; tentatively, D is TRBD1 (5 bases). Germline V gene sequence: CDR1 SGDLS, CDR2 YYNGEE. V shed 0 bases and J shed 2 bases, with 8 bases lying between them. This CDR3 region has 14 residues.

CDR3 sequence: CASSPLGDGGYEQYF. The DNA for the CDR3 is TGTGCCAGCAGCCCCCTAGGCGACGGAGGCTACGAGCAGTACTTC. This chain connects TRBV7-4 to TRBJ2-7; D may be TRBD2 (5 bases). V shed 5 bases and J shed 3 bases, with 17 bases lying between them. Germline V gene lookup returns CDR1 SGHVT and CDR2 SQSDAQ. This CDR3 is 15 amino acids long.

The chain combines TRBV7-2 with TRBJ1-3; 9 positions agree with TRBD1. This CDR3 contains 18 residues. Germline assignment: CDR1 SGHTA and CDR2 FQGNSA. V lost 4 bases and J lost 2; bases outside the gene matches: 12. The DNA of the CDR3 is TGTGCCAGCAGCTCCACCGGGACAGGGCTTAATGCTGGAAACACCATATATTTT. Translating gives CASSSTGTGLNAGNTIYF.

V and J are TRBV7-9 and TRBJ1-1, with 7 nucleotides matching TRBD1. This CDR3 is built from 14 residues. From germline, CDR1 is SEHNR and CDR2 FQNEAQ (reference sequence). V dropped 4 bases and J dropped 1; count of bases not matched to a gene: 3. The CDR3 sequence is CASSSYRGNTEAFF. CDR3 nucleotide sequence: TGTGCCAGCAGCTCCTACAGGGGGAACACTGAAGCTTTCTTT.

This clone appeared a few times. The J gene is TRBJ2-7, the V gene TRBV6-5; 7 bases are shared with TRBD1. The CDR3 is made up of 14 amino acids. CDR1 and CDR2 from the germline V gene are MNHEY and SVGAGI. V shed 7 bases, J shed 7 bases, and the junction held 13 bases outside the gene matches. CDR3 sequence reads: CASTVGTASVEQYF. CDR3 bases: TGTGCCAGCACCGTGGGGACAGCATCGGTTGAGCAGTACTTC.

The rearrangement uses TRBV7-2 and TRBJ2-7, with 11 positions matching TRBD2. The V segment lost 4 bases and the J segment 4 bases; nucleotides outside the gene matches: 0. In germline, CDR1 is SGHTA, CDR2 FQGNSA. CDR3 size: 13 residues. CDR3 DNA sequence: TGTGCCAGCAGCTCTAGCGGGGGGTACGAGCAGTACTTC. This gives the protein CASSSSGGYEQYF.

A single count supports this clone. The rearrangement uses TRBV3-1 (or the pseudogene TRBV3-2) and TRBJ2-6; D might be TRBD1 (5 bases). Germline V CDR1 and CDR2: LGHDT, YNNKEL (reference sequence). The CDR3 is 17 amino acids. With 0 bases removed from V and 1 base from J, the gap between germline ends came to 10 bases. The CDR3 sequence: CASSQELTASGANVLTF. The CDR3, as DNA: TGTGCCAGCAGCCAAGAGTTGACAGCGTCTGGGGCCAACGTCCTGACTTTC.

This clone was picked up a small number of times. The gene calls are TRBV2 and TRBJ2-7, with 8 bases fitting TRBD1. V was pared by 6 bases and J by 3 bases, with 7 bases of the junction left unmatched. The germline CDR1 and CDR2 sequences are SNHLY and FYNNEI. This CDR3 has 14 amino acids. The CDR3 reads CASSKDRVVYEQYF. The CDR3 nucleotides read TGTGCCAGCAGCAAGGACAGGGTGGTCTACGAGCAGTACTTC.

This rearrangement joins TRBV18 to TRBJ1-1; D remains ambiguous. The V gene lost 3 bases and the J gene lost 0 bases, with 5 bases spanning the gap. The CDR3 loop spans 13 amino acids. Germline V gene data show CDR1 as KGHSH and CDR2 as LQKENI. The CDR3 DNA sequence: TGTGCCAGCTCACCGGCAGTGAACACTGAAGCTTTCTTT. This codes for CASSPAVNTEAFF.

The gene calls are TRBV6-1 and TRBJ2-2, with a tentative D call TRBD1 (5 bases). Germline values: CDR1 MNHNS, CDR2 SASEGT. This CDR3 region has 16 residues. V dropped 2 bases and J dropped 4 bases, with 14 bases sitting between them. CDR3 region: CASSEHLRTLTGELFF. CDR3 coding DNA: TGTGCCAGCAGTGAACACCTACGGACACTCACCGGGGAGCTGTTTTTT.

This clone was picked up a small number of times. The chain has TRBV30 and TRBJ1-1; weak D call: TRBD1 (6 bases). Trimming stripped 2 bases from V and 3 bases from J, with 10 bases between. This CDR3 is built from 13 residues. The germline gives CDR1 GTSNPN, CDR2 SVGIG (reference sequence). CDR3 residues: CAWSSTGYTEAFF. The CDR3 DNA sequence: TGTGCCTGGAGTTCGACAGGCTACACTGAAGCTTTCTTT.

This chain connects TRBV5-4 to TRBJ1-2; 7 positions match TRBD1. CDR1 SGHNT and CDR2 YYREEE come from the germline V gene (reference sequence). The CDR3 extends over 15 amino acids. With 3 bases clipped from V and 4 bases from J, the junction kept 9 bases outside the gene matches. CDR3 sequence reads: CASSYGTDLFYGYTF. The DNA of the CDR3 is TGTGCCAGCAGCTACGGGACAGACCTATTCTATGGCTACACCTTC.

The chain carries TRBV3-1 (or the pseudogene TRBV3-2) and TRBJ2-5, with TRBD2 as a possible D gene (6 bases). V lost 4 bases to trimming and J lost 5 bases, with 17 bases between them. The CDR3 totals 15 residues. Germline V CDR1 and CDR2: LGHDT, YNNKEL (reference sequence). The CDR3 nucleotides read TGTGCCAGCAGCCGACGGGACTGGGGCGGGGAGACCCAGTACTTC. This codes for CASSRRDWGGETQYF.

The V and J genes are TRBV9 and TRBJ1-2; D is possibly TRBD1 (6 bases). V shed 4 bases and J shed 5 bases, with 18 bases lying between them. The length of the CDR3 is 15 residues. In germline, CDR1 is SGDLS, CDR2 YYNGEE. The CDR3 sequence: CASSIYRDTFYGYTF. DNA of the CDR3: TGTGCCAGCAGCATTTACCGGGACACCTTTTATGGCTACACCTTC.

J is TRBJ1-2 and V is TRBV5-1; tentative D call: TRBD1 (5 bases). Between the trimmed V and J ends, which lost 0 bases and 2 bases, there was a span of 11 bases. The CDR3 has 15 amino acids. Germline loops: CDR1 SGHRS, CDR2 YFSETQ. For the CDR3, the DNA is TGCGCCAGCAGCTTGGATCAGGGTCTCAACTATGGCTACACCTTC. It codes for CASSLDQGLNYGYTF.

V is TRBV3-1 (or the pseudogene TRBV3-2) and J is TRBJ2-7, with 9 bases that match TRBD1. This CDR3 is 15 amino acids long. The V gene's germline CDR1 is LGHDT and CDR2 YNNKEL (reference sequence). Trimming at V came to 2 bases and at J to 4 bases, leaving 6 bases not matched to a gene. As DNA, the CDR3 is TGTGCCAGCAGCCAACCCCCGGGACAGGGATACGAGCAGTACTTC. Encoded protein: CASSQPPGQGYEQYF.

This sequence joins TRBV5-4 and TRBJ2-7; 8 nucleotides agree with TRBD1. In germline, CDR1 is SGHNT, CDR2 YYREEE (reference sequence). After removal of 4 bases from V and 3 bases from J, the junction contained 6 bases not matched to a gene. The CDR3 covers 14 residues. The CDR3 here is CASSRGQGVYEQYF. In nucleotides, the CDR3 is TGTGCCAGCAGCCGAGGACAGGGCGTCTACGAGCAGTACTTC.

In DNA form, the CDR3 reads TGTGCCAGCAGTTACACCCGACTCAACTATGGCTACACCTTC. Protein: CASSYTRLNYGYTF. V gene TRBV6-5 combines with J gene TRBJ1-2, with no clear D. This CDR3 has 14 residues. The ends were cut back, 2 bases at V and 2 bases at J, with 9 bases in the middle. Germline assignment: CDR1 MNHEY and CDR2 SVGAGI.

This clone was seen a handful of times. The rearrangement uses TRBV29-1 and TRBJ2-1; 11 nucleotides align to TRBD2. V lost 6 bases and J lost 9; bases outside the gene matches: 10. Per the germline V gene, CDR1 is SQVTM and CDR2 is ANQGSEA. This CDR3 has 14 residues. The CDR3, as DNA: TGCAGCGTCCCGGGACTAGCGGACTTCGGTGAGCAGTTCTTC. This sequence encodes CSVPGLADFGEQFF.

The chain combines TRBV19 with TRBJ1-3; D gene ambiguous. The CDR3 runs 14 residues. With 8 bases removed from V and 4 bases from J, the gap between germline ends came to 15 bases. Looked up from germline, CDR1 is LNHDA and CDR2 is SQIVND (reference sequence). The DNA for the CDR3 is TGTGCCAGTGAGAGTGGTCGTCGAGGAAACACCATATATTTT. Translation gives CASESGRRGNTIYF.

The genes are TRBV5-1 and TRBJ1-3; TRBD1 might be the D (5 bases). Trimming pared 4 bases from V and 2 bases from J, leaving 13 bases between. The CDR3 contains 15 residues. CDR1 is SGHRS, CDR2 YFSETQ, per germline. The CDR3 region has the DNA TGCGCCAGCAGCCCCGTGGCGGGGGCTGGAAACACCATATATTTT. Translation: CASSPVAGAGNTIYF. Drawing the rest from reference TRBV5-1 and TRBJ1-3, the complete variable domain is KAGVTQTPRYLIKTRGQQVTLSCSPISGHRSVSWYQQTPGQGLQFLFEYFSETQRNKGNFPGRFSGRQFSNSRSEMNVSTLELGDSALYLCASSPVAGAGNTIYFGEGSWLTVV.

The gene calls are TRBV25-1 and TRBJ1-1; D is possibly TRBD1 (5 bases). The CDR3 is made up of 12 amino acids. Deletions cut 3 bases from V and 8 bases from J, with 10 bases between. Germline loops: CDR1 MGHDK, CDR2 SYGVNS. The CDR3 DNA sequence: TGTGCCAGCAGTGAGGGGCTCCAGGAAGCTTTCTTT. It codes for CASSEGLQEAFF.

A few counts support this clone. This sequence joins TRBV3-1 (or the pseudogene TRBV3-2) and TRBJ1-1; TRBD1 might be the D (5 bases). V gave up 3 bases and J gave up 0 bases, with 11 bases separating them. The CDR3 covers 15 residues. Germline CDR1 LGHDT, CDR2 YNNKEL (reference sequence). CDR3 bases: TGTGCCAGCAGCCAGAGGGGAGGGCTGAACACTGAAGCTTTCTTT. Protein product: CASSQRGGLNTEAFF.

This clone occurred once. This chain links TRBV9 with TRBJ2-7; TRBD1 is a possible D gene (6 bases). The V and J ends lost 1 base and 0 bases respectively, with 11 bases between them. CDR1 is SGDLS, CDR2 YYNGEE, per germline. The CDR3 contains 15 residues. CDR3: CASSVRWDTSYEQYF. The CDR3 region has the DNA TGTGCCAGCAGCGTAAGGTGGGACACCTCCTACGAGCAGTACTTC.

The CDR3 nucleotides are TGTGCCTGGAGCCGACAGGGGTATAATTCACCCCTCCACTTT. Its protein is CAWSRQGYNSPLHF. This chain links TRBV30 with TRBJ1-6; 8 bases align to TRBD1. Germline CDR1 GTSNPN, CDR2 SVGIG (reference sequence). Trimming at V came to 3 bases and at J to 4 bases, leaving 2 bases not matched to a gene. CDR3 size: 14 residues.

This clone was observed many times. The genes are TRBV3-1 (or the pseudogene TRBV3-2) and TRBJ1-1, with TRBD1 identical over 8 bases. V lost 4 bases and J lost 0; bases outside the gene matches: 7. The CDR3 extends over 16 amino acids. CDR1 and CDR2 (germline): LGHDT, YNNKEL (reference sequence). CDR3 DNA sequence: TGTGCCAGCAGCCCCGACAGGGGAGAGATGAACACTGAAGCTTTCTTT. Translating it yields CASSPDRGEMNTEAFF.

The rearrangement uses TRBV11-2 and TRBJ2-1; perhaps TRBD2 as D (6 bases). The CDR3 extends over 11 amino acids. Trimming took off 4 bases at V and 12 bases at J, with 10 bases between the two ends. Germline assignment: CDR1 SGHAT and CDR2 FQNNGV. CDR3 DNA sequence: TGTGCCAGCAGCTGGGGGGTACGGCAGTTCTTC. Translated, it gives CASSWGVRQFF.